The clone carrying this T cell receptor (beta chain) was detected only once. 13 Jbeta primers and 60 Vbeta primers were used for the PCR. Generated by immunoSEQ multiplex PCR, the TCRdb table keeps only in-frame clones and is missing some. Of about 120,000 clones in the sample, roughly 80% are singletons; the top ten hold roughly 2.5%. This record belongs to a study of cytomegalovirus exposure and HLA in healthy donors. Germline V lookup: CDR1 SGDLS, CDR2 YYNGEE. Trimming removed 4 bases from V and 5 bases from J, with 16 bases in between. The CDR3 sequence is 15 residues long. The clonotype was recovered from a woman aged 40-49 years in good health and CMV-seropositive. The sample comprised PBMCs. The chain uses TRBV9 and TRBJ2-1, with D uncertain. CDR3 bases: TGTGCCAGCAGCAATTGGCCTATACGGGACAATGAGCAGTTCTTC. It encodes CASSNWPIRDNEQFF.